The 2 T cell receptor beta chains below were found in one sample sequenced in a study of control samples from healthy donors and cancer patients. Some clones are missing from TCRdb's copy, which holds only in-frame ones; the method was immunoSEQ multiplex PCR. Counted here are about 110,000 clones, 70% to 85% occurring once; the ten biggest clones make up 5% to 8.5%. Specimen: blood. The receptors were gathered from a young man in good health.

The V gene is TRBV6-5, the J gene TRBJ1-2; possibly TRBD1 for D (6 bases). The V end was cut by 10 bases, the J end by 8 bases, with 23 bases between. The CDR3 sequence is 14 residues long. Germline V CDR1 and CDR2: MNHEY, SVGAGI. CDR3 sequence reads: CATKGSGGQRGYTF. The DNA of the CDR3 is TGTGCCACCAAGGGGTCGGGGGGGCAGAGGGGCTACACCTTC.

The chain employs TRBV18 and TRBJ1-2, with 7 bases aligning to TRBD1. Germline assignment: CDR1 KGHSH and CDR2 LQKENI. The trim removed 2 bases at V and 2 bases at J, leaving 8 bases unmatched. This CDR3 has 16 amino acids. DNA for the CDR3: TGTGCCAGCTCACCAGTCACAGGGGCGGCGAACTATGGCTACACCTTC. Translated, it gives CASSPVTGAANYGYTF.